This entry lists 11 T cell receptor beta chains sequenced from one sample in a study of Ad26.COV2.S vaccination and SARS-CoV-2 variants. Treatment of the sample: around 19 received Ad26.COV2.S at low or high dose, single or two shots; about 5 received placebo; per-sample allocation not given. Sample collection was performed on day 63 after the first vaccine or placebo injection. Sequencing used immunoSEQ multiplex PCR; TCRdb keeps in-frame clones, though not all of them. The sample has 440,000 or so clones, 89% seen once; the top ten hold 1.7%. The sample was peripheral blood, taken in a trial of Ad26.COV2.S vaccine versus placebo. These receptors originate from a person aged 18-65 years who received the Ad26.COV2.S COVID-19 vaccine or a placebo.

The V call is TRBV25-1, the J call TRBJ2-1; tentatively, D is TRBD1 or TRBD2 (6 bases each). The length of the CDR3 is 14 residues. Trimming took off 4 bases at V and 7 bases at J, with 14 bases between the two ends. Germline V gene lookup returns CDR1 MGHDK and CDR2 SYGVNS. Here the CDR3 reads CASSVSGAGNEQFF. CDR3 sequence (DNA): TGTGCCAGCAGTGTTTCGGGGGCGGGGAATGAGCAGTTCTTC. The whole variable domain, remainder taken from reference TRBV25-1 and TRBJ2-1, is EADIYQTPRYLVIGTGKKITLECSQTMGHDKMYWYQQDPGMELHLIHYSYGVNSTEKGDLSSESTVSRIRTEHFPLTLESARPSHTSQYLCASSVSGAGNEQFFGPGTRLTVL.

The V and J genes are TRBV24-1 and TRBJ1-2, with D perhaps TRBD1 (6 bases). Trimming took off 1 base at V and 4 bases at J, with 12 bases between the two ends. Germline V gene sequence: CDR1 KGHDR, CDR2 SFDVKD. CDR3 length: 15 amino acids. DNA of the CDR3: TGTGCCACCAGTGATTTACCGGGGGGCAGCTATGGCTACACCTTC. This translates into CATSDLPGGSYGYTF.

The chain employs TRBV11-2 and TRBJ2-5, with D uncertain. The V end was cut by 0 bases, the J end by 5 bases, with 13 bases between. Per germline, CDR1 SGHAT and CDR2 FQNNGV. This CDR3 contains 15 residues. Here the CDR3 DNA reads TGTGCCAGCAGCTTAGATCTAGGGTTCGCGGAGACCCAGTACTTC. Residues: CASSLDLGFAETQYF.

This chain links TRBV18 with TRBJ1-1; no clear D gene. Trimming shortened V by 6 bases and J by 4 bases, and 9 bases separated the two germline ends. Per the germline V gene, CDR1 is KGHSH and CDR2 is LQKENI. This CDR3 is built from 12 residues. The CDR3 loop reads CASSLLGTEAFF. In DNA form, the CDR3 reads TGTGCCAGCTCCCTCCTGGGCACTGAAGCTTTCTTT.

The chain links TRBV29-1 to TRBJ2-3, with TRBD2 matching over 13 bases. There are 18 residues in the CDR3. V was clipped by 3 bases and J by 3 bases; unmatched bases: 12. Germline V gene sequence: CDR1 SQVTM, CDR2 ANQGSEA. The DNA for the CDR3 is TGCAGCGTTGATATGGGGTTGGCGACTAGCGGGAGGACAGATACGCAGTATTTT. Encoded protein: CSVDMGLATSGRTDTQYF.

The chain couples TRBV4-1 to TRBJ2-1; tentatively, D is TRBD1 (6 bases). This CDR3 is 15 amino acids long. Trimming took off 0 bases at V and 3 bases at J, with 9 bases between the two ends. The germline gives CDR1 MGHRA, CDR2 YSYEKL. CDR3 sequence reads: CASSQEVRGYNEQFF. Here the CDR3 DNA reads TGCGCCAGCAGCCAAGAGGTCAGGGGCTACAATGAGCAGTTCTTC.

The CDR3 loop reads CASSKETQYF. The CDR3 nucleotides read TGTGCCAGCAGTAAAGAGACCCAGTACTTC. The V gene is TRBV2, the J gene TRBJ2-5, with unresolved D. From germline, CDR1 is SNHLY and CDR2 FYNNEI. Trimming took 5 bases from V and 3 from J, leaving 1 base between them. The CDR3 is 10 amino acids.

This clone was recorded once. The chain is built from TRBV4-2 and TRBJ1-1; 9 bases are shared with TRBD1. The J segment lost 0 bases and the V segment lost 8 bases, leaving 7 bases of the junction unmatched. CDR1 and CDR2 from the germline V gene are LGHNA and YNFKEQ. This CDR3 has 15 amino acids. CDR3 nucleotide sequence: TGTGCCAGCGGCAAAACAGGGGGCTTGAACACTGAAGCTTTCTTT. Protein: CASGKTGGLNTEAFF.

This clone has only one observation. The rearrangement links TRBV19 to TRBJ1-1; D is perhaps TRBD1 (6 bases). Deletions cut 8 bases from V and 1 base from J, with 17 bases between. Per the germline V gene, CDR1 is LNHDA and CDR2 is SQIVND (reference sequence). The length of the CDR3 is 15 residues. CDR3: CASSWTALANTEAFF. CDR3 in DNA: TGTGCCAGTTCATGGACAGCCCTGGCGAACACTGAAGCTTTCTTT.

The genes are TRBV14 and TRBJ2-6, with D perhaps TRBD1 (6 bases). CDR1 SGHDN and CDR2 FVKESK come from the germline V gene. V was pared by 1 base and J by 0 bases, with 25 bases between. This CDR3 has 22 amino acids. CDR3 bases: TGTGCCAGCAGCCAAGTCTCGGAGGCAAGGACAGCAAAGTCCTCTGGGGCCAACGTCCTGACTTTC. Translation: CASSQVSEARTAKSSGANVLTF. Full variable domain (outside the CDR3, taken from reference TRBV14 and TRBJ2-6): EAGVTQFPSHSVIEKGQTVTLRCDPISGHDNLYWYRRVMGKEIKFLLHFVKESKQDESGMPNNRFLAERTGGTYSTLKVQPAELEDSGVYFCASSQVSEARTAKSSGANVLTFGAGSRLTVL.

This clone appeared once. The J gene is TRBJ2-7, the V gene TRBV9; D is undetermined. In germline, CDR1 is SGDLS, CDR2 YYNGEE. The CDR3 has 13 residues. V was clipped by 3 bases and J by 6 bases, with 13 bases between them. CDR3 nucleotide sequence: TGTGCCAGCAGCGAGGGAAGTTTAGGCGAGCAGTACTTC. Amino acids: CASSEGSLGEQYF. Complete variable domain (other parts from reference TRBV9 and TRBJ2-7): DSGVTQTPKHLITATGQRVTLRCSPRSGDLSVYWYQQSLDQGLQFLIQYYNGEERAKGNILERFSAQQFPDLHSELNLSSLELGDSALYFCASSEGSLGEQYFGPGTRLTVT.